These 13 T cell receptor beta chains originate from one sample sequenced in a study of somatic mutations in cytotoxic T cells in rheumatoid arthritis. Libraries were prepared by immunoSEQ multiplex PCR; TCRdb keeps only in-frame clonotypes and omits some of them. The sample yields about 30,000 clones, roughly four fifths seen once. The sequencing input was CD8+ T cells sorted from blood. Source of these receptors: an adult with rheumatoid arthritis.

V usage is TRBV27 and J usage is TRBJ2-1, with a tentative D call TRBD2 (6 bases). Germline values: CDR1 MNHEY, CDR2 SMNVEV (reference sequence). V was pared by 8 bases and J by 2 bases, with 10 bases between. The CDR3 is 13 amino acids. In DNA form, the CDR3 reads TGTGCCAGCGCGGGGCGTCCCTACAATGAGCAGTTCTTC. Protein: CASAGRPYNEQFF.

The gene calls are TRBV27 and TRBJ1-4; D is uncertain. V lost 2 bases and J lost 8, with 12 bases in between. Germline V gene data show CDR1 as MNHEY and CDR2 as SMNVEV (reference sequence). The CDR3 extends over 14 amino acids. In nucleotides, the CDR3 is TGTGCCAGCAGTTTAGGAGCGATCGGAGAAAAACTGTTTTTT. Its translation: CASSLGAIGEKLFF. Variable domain in full (rest from reference TRBV27 and TRBJ1-4): EAQVTQNPRYLITVTGKKLTVTCSQNMNHEYMSWYRQDPGLGLRQIYYSMNVEVTDKGDVPEGYKVSRKEKRNFPLILESPSPNQTSLYFCASSLGAIGEKLFFGSGTQLSVL.

The V call is TRBV5-6, the J call TRBJ1-1, with 9 bases that match TRBD1. Losses at the gene ends were 4 bases for V and 6 bases for J; bases not matched to a gene: 10. CDR3 length: 15 amino acids. Germline assignment: CDR1 SGHDT and CDR2 YYEEEE. CDR3 DNA sequence: TGTGCCAGCAGCCCGGGACAGGGTATGAGCGCTGAAGCTTTCTTT. It translates to CASSPGQGMSAEAFF. The full variable domain, in which reference TRBV5-6 and TRBJ1-1 provide the parts outside the CDR3, is DAGVTQSPTHLIKTRGQQVTLRCSPKSGHDTVSWYQQALGQGPQFIFQYYEEEERQRGNFPDRFSGHQFPNYSSELNVNALLLGDSALYLCASSPGQGMSAEAFFGQGTRLTVV.

The V and J genes are TRBV28 and TRBJ1-1; tentative D call: TRBD1 (6 bases). Germline V gene data show CDR1 as MDHEN and CDR2 as SYDVKM. CDR3 length: 14 residues. The V gene lost 5 bases and the J gene lost 0 bases, with 10 bases spanning the gap. Here the CDR3 DNA reads TGTGCCAGCAGTCCCCGGACAGTGAACACTGAAGCTTTCTTT. Encoded protein: CASSPRTVNTEAFF. Full variable domain (remainder filled in from reference TRBV28 and TRBJ1-1): DVKVTQSSRYLVKRTGEKVFLECVQDMDHENMFWYRQDPGLGLRLIYFSYDVKMKEKGDIPEGYSVSREKKERFSLILESASTNQTSMYLCASSPRTVNTEAFFGQGTRLTVV.

The chain has TRBV7-6 and TRBJ2-7; TRBD1 matches at 7 bases. Germline CDR1 and CDR2: SGHVS and FNYEAQ. The CDR3 runs to 14 residues. V dropped 4 bases and J dropped 5; count of bases not matched to a gene: 8. CDR3 sequence: CASSSPGTAHEQYF. DNA for the CDR3: TGTGCCAGCAGCTCCCCCGGGACAGCCCACGAGCAGTACTTC.

This chain connects TRBV9 to TRBJ2-5; D might be TRBD1 or TRBD2, each matching 5 bases. Germline V gives CDR1 SGDLS, CDR2 YYNGEE. V gave up 0 bases and J gave up 3 bases, with 6 bases separating them. This CDR3 region has 13 residues. CDR3 protein: CASSVGGKETQYF. The CDR3 DNA reads TGTGCCAGCAGCGTAGGGGGGAAAGAGACCCAGTACTTC. Variable domain in full (rest from reference TRBV9 and TRBJ2-5): DSGVTQTPKHLITATGQRVTLRCSPRSGDLSVYWYQQSLDQGLQFLIQYYNGEERAKGNILERFSAQQFPDLHSELNLSSLELGDSALYFCASSVGGKETQYFGPGTRLLVL.

V and J are TRBV5-6 and TRBJ2-3; perhaps TRBD2 as D (7 bases). Trimming took 0 bases from V and 8 from J, leaving 19 bases between them. The V gene's germline CDR1 is SGHDT and CDR2 YYEEEE. The CDR3 runs to 16 residues. CDR3 in DNA: TGTGCCAGCAGCTTGGTTGGCGGGGGCCCCCGACGTACGCAGTATTTT. This sequence encodes CASSLVGGGPRRTQYF.

This chain links TRBV25-1 with TRBJ1-1; weak D call: TRBD1 (6 bases). Trimming cost V 4 bases and J 11 bases, with 11 bases left between them. Germline assignment: CDR1 MGHDK and CDR2 SYGVNS. This CDR3 is 11 amino acids long. The CDR3 protein is CASSGGTRAFF. The CDR3 DNA sequence: TGTGCCAGCAGTGGAGGGACAAGGGCTTTCTTT.

The J gene is TRBJ1-1, the V gene TRBV10-2; D is unresolved. The CDR3 spans 11 residues. V was cut by 5 bases and J by 3 bases, with 4 bases left in between. Germline CDR1 WSHSY, CDR2 SAAADI. The CDR3 spells CASSPDTEAFF. DNA of the CDR3: TGCGCCAGCAGTCCGGACACTGAAGCTTTCTTT.

This chain uses TRBV5-6 with TRBJ2-3; the D is unclear. The V gene lost 1 base and the J gene lost 0 bases, with 6 bases spanning the gap. The germline V gene has CDR1 SGHDT and CDR2 YYEEEE. The CDR3 loop spans 14 amino acids. Here the CDR3 reads CASSLFESTDTQYF. The CDR3 DNA is TGTGCCAGCAGCTTGTTTGAGAGCACAGATACGCAGTATTTT. The full variable domain, its missing parts supplied by reference TRBV5-6 and TRBJ2-3, is DAGVTQSPTHLIKTRGQQVTLRCSPKSGHDTVSWYQQALGQGPQFIFQYYEEEERQRGNFPDRFSGHQFPNYSSELNVNALLLGDSALYLCASSLFESTDTQYFGPGTRLTVL.

The chain is built from TRBV6-5 and TRBJ1-5, with TRBD1 matching over 8 bases. The V and J ends lost 5 bases and 6 bases, in that order; junction bases with no gene match: 9. The CDR3 sequence is 15 residues long. Per germline, CDR1 MNHEY and CDR2 SVGAGI. CDR3 region: CASSARTGSGQPQHF. CDR3 DNA: TGTGCCAGCAGTGCGAGGACAGGGTCCGGTCAGCCCCAGCATTTT.

The chain has TRBV27 and TRBJ2-3, with 11 bases lining up with TRBD2. Germline-derived CDR1 and CDR2 are MNHEY and SMNVEV (reference sequence). The CDR3 has 15 residues. Trimming at V came to 5 bases and at J to 6 bases, leaving 7 bases not matched to a gene. The DNA of the CDR3 is TGTGCCAGCAGTCACCCGACTAGCGGGATGGATACGCAGTATTTT. The encoded protein is CASSHPTSGMDTQYF.

The V call is TRBV11-2, the J call TRBJ2-5; unclear D gene. From germline, CDR1 is SGHAT and CDR2 FQNNGV. There are 14 residues in the CDR3. The V gene lost 1 base and the J gene lost 0 bases, with 6 bases spanning the gap. The CDR3, as DNA: TGTGCCAGCAGCTTAGGGCAGTACCAAGAGACCCAGTACTTC. Translating it yields CASSLGQYQETQYF.